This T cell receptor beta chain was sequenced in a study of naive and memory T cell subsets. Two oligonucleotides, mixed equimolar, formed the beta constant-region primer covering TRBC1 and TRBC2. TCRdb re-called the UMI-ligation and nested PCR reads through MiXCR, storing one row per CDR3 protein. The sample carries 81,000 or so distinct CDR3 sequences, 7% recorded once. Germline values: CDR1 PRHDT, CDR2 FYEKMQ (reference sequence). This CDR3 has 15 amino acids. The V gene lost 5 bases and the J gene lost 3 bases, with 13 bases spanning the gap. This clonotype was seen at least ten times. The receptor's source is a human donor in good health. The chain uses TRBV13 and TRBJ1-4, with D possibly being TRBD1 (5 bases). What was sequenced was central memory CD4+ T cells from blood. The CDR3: CASSPFGASNEKLFF. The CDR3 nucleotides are TGTGCCAGCAGCCCCTTTGGGGCGTCTAATGAAAAACTGTTTTTT.